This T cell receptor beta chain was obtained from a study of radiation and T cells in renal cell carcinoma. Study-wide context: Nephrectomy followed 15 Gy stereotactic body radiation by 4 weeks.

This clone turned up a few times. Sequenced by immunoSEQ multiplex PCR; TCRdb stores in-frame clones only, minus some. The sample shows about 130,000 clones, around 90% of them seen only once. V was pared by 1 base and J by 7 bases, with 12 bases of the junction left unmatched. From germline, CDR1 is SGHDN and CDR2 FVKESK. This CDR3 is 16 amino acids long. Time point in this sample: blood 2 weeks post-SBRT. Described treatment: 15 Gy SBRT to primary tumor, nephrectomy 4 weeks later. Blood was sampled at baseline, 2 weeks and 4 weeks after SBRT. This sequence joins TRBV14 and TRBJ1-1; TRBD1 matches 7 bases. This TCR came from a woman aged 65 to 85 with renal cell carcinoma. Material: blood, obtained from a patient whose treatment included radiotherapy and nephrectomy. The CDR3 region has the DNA TGTGCCAGCAGCCAAGGAAAAACAGGGGTCGCTTTTGAAGCTTTCTTT. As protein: CASSQGKTGVAFEAFF.